This TCR beta chain stems from a study of T cells after yellow fever vaccination. For this clonotype: Its antigen is undetermined.

Overall study results and limits: In FACS-sorted repertoires, abundant clonotypes from the bulk population could appear as contaminants.

Making TCR cDNA involved 5'RACE template switching, which added UMIs and a universal primer site. One entry per CDR3 protein results from TCRdb running MiXCR on the 5' RACE reads. The table has just under 600,000 distinct CDR3 sequences, about 13% seen once. The germline V gene encodes CDR1 MNHEY and CDR2 SVGEGT. Trimming took 5 bases from V and 10 from J; bases not matched to a gene: 6. The CDR3 sequence is 15 residues long. The TCR was taken from a man younger than 40 who received the YFV17D yellow fever vaccine. The sample consisted of PBMCs, taken on the day of the yellow fever booster vaccination. The V call is TRBV6-2 or TRBV6-3, the J call TRBJ2-1; 15 bases line up with TRBD2. The CDR3 loop is CASSPTGLAGGEQFF. The CDR3 DNA is TGTGCCAGCAGTCCCACGGGACTAGCGGGAGGAGAGCAGTTCTTC.